The 16 T cell receptor beta chains listed next were all sequenced from one sample in a study of blood T cell repertoires in COVID-19. Generated by immunoSEQ multiplex PCR, the TCRdb table keeps only in-frame clones and is missing some. The table shows some 60,000 clones, with more than 75% occurring only once. The sequenced sample consisted of peripheral blood. Receptors originate from a man aged 55 to 70 with acute or convalescent COVID-19.

CDR3 loop: CASRGQDYSNQPQHF. The CDR3 DNA sequence: TGTGCCAGCAGGGGACAGGACTATAGCAATCAGCCCCAGCATTTT. This chain uses TRBV2 with TRBJ1-5, with 8 bases lining up with TRBD1. Germline V gene data show CDR1 as SNHLY and CDR2 as FYNNEI. This CDR3 region has 15 residues. The ends lost 6 bases at V and 0 bases at J; junction bases unmatched: 4.

The rearrangement uses TRBV6-4 and TRBJ1-5, with D possibly matching TRBD1 (6 bases). Trimming left V 8 bases short and J 1 base short, with 9 bases between. Germline CDR1 MRHNA, CDR2 SNTAGT. The CDR3 has 13 amino acids. The DNA for the CDR3 is TGTGCCAGCGCACAGGGAAGCAATCAGCCCCAGCATTTT. This translates into CASAQGSNQPQHF.

Only one count was recorded for this clone. The chain joins TRBV12-3 or TRBV12-4 to TRBJ2-1; maybe TRBD1 (6 bases). V shed 6 bases and J shed 2 bases, with 8 bases lying between them. The CDR3 has 13 amino acids. The CDR3 DNA reads TGTGCCAGCAGACAGGGTACCTACAATGAGCAGTTCTTC. This translates into CASRQGTYNEQFF.

The rearrangement links TRBV5-1 to TRBJ2-6; TRBD2 is a possible D gene (5 bases). The CDR3 totals 11 residues. Germline lookup yields CDR1 SGHRS and CDR2 YFSETQ. V dropped 6 bases and J dropped 15 bases, with 13 bases sitting between them. The CDR3 coding sequence is TGCGCCAGCACCGCCGGGAAGGACCTGACTTTC. Translation gives CASTAGKDLTF.

The rearrangement uses TRBV6-1 and TRBJ1-1, with D possibly matching TRBD1 (6 bases). CDR3 size: 15 residues. V shed 3 bases and J shed 2 bases, with 13 bases lying between them. Germline V gene data show CDR1 as MNHNS and CDR2 as SASEGT. The CDR3 is CASSEEDRYNTEAFF. The CDR3 coding sequence is TGTGCCAGCAGTGAGGAGGACAGATATAACACTGAAGCTTTCTTT.

This chain links TRBV5-6 with TRBJ2-5, with a possible D match to TRBD2 (5 bases). The CDR3 contains 14 residues. CDR1 and CDR2 (germline): SGHDT, YYEEEE. The V end lost 0 bases, the J end lost 0 bases, and 6 bases lay between the germline ends. The CDR3 spells CASSLVGDQETQYF. The CDR3 DNA follows: TGTGCCAGCAGCTTGGTGGGAGACCAAGAGACCCAGTACTTC.

This clone was counted a single time. V is TRBV6-5 and J is TRBJ1-1; TRBD1 aligns across 10 bases. V lost 5 bases to trimming and J lost 4 bases; unmatched junction nucleotides: 4. Germline V lookup: CDR1 MNHEY, CDR2 SVGAGI. The CDR3 has 14 residues. This CDR3 reads CASSRGQGGTEAFF. The CDR3 DNA is TGTGCCAGCAGTCGTGGACAGGGGGGCACTGAAGCTTTCTTT.

The chain joins TRBV24-1 to TRBJ1-2; D gene uncertain. CDR1 KGHDR and CDR2 SFDVKD come from the germline V gene. V lost 3 bases to trimming and J lost 1 base, with 8 bases between them. CDR3 size: 14 residues. CDR3 amino acids: CATSDTDVNYGYTF. The CDR3 DNA follows: TGTGCCACCAGTGATACAGACGTTAACTATGGCTACACCTTC.

The gene calls are TRBV3-1 (or the pseudogene TRBV3-2) and TRBJ1-2; TRBD1 matches at 10 bases. CDR3 length: 16 amino acids. Per germline, CDR1 LGHDT and CDR2 YNNKEL (reference sequence). V lost 1 base to trimming and J lost 7 bases; unmatched junction nucleotides: 9. The CDR3 DNA is TGTGCCAGCAGCCAAGTCATAGGGGACAGGGGTCGTGGCTACACCTTC. This translates into CASSQVIGDRGRGYTF.

This rearrangement joins TRBV4-2 to TRBJ2-5; TRBD2 matches 12 bases. Trimming removed 5 bases from V and 1 base from J; junction bases left unmatched: 2. The germline V gene encodes CDR1 LGHNA and CDR2 YNFKEQ. The CDR3 is made up of 15 amino acids. The CDR3 DNA follows: TGTGCCAGCAGCGAGACTAGCGGGGGCCAAGAGACCCAGTACTTC. Translating gives CASSETSGGQETQYF.

The V gene is TRBV29-1, the J gene TRBJ1-2, with a weak D call TRBD1 (6 bases). The CDR3 totals 14 residues. In germline, CDR1 is SQVTM, CDR2 ANQGSEA. Trimming shortened V by 7 bases and J by 3 bases, and 18 bases separated the two germline ends. The CDR3 here is CSGNLGGGDYGYTF. The CDR3 DNA is TGCAGCGGTAACTTAGGCGGGGGCGACTATGGCTACACCTTC.

The chain employs TRBV6-5 and TRBJ2-1, with 8 bases identical to TRBD1. This CDR3 is built from 13 residues. V shed 6 bases and J 9 bases; nucleotides not matched to a gene: 7. The germline V gene has CDR1 MNHEY and CDR2 SVGAGI. CDR3 DNA: TGTGCCAGCAGAGACAGGGGAGTAGGTGAGCAGTTCTTC. As protein: CASRDRGVGEQFF.

This chain's CDR3 is CASSLGGEINQPQHF. The CDR3 nucleotides read TGTGCCAGCAGCTTAGGAGGAGAGATCAATCAGCCCCAGCATTTT. The V and J genes are TRBV11-2 and TRBJ1-5; D uncertain. Germline V gene lookup returns CDR1 SGHAT and CDR2 FQNNGV. The V end was cut by 1 base, the J end by 3 bases, with 10 bases between. This CDR3 spans 15 amino acids.

This clone was picked up one time. The chain recombines TRBV4-2 with TRBJ1-1; TRBD1 aligns across 10 bases. This CDR3 region has 16 residues. Unmatched junction bases numbered 9, after V lost 4 bases and J lost 4 bases. Germline V lookup: CDR1 LGHNA, CDR2 YNFKEQ. The CDR3 is CASSPRDRGGSTEAFF. The CDR3 DNA reads as TGTGCCAGCAGCCCCCGGGACAGGGGTGGGAGCACTGAAGCTTTCTTT.

The chain joins TRBV12-3 or TRBV12-4 to TRBJ1-6, with D perhaps matching TRBD1 (5 bases). V was shortened by 7 bases and J by 11 bases, with 15 bases between the two germline ends. The CDR3 contains 13 residues. The DNA for the CDR3 is TGTGCCAGCAACTGGGACCGGGAGACACCCCTCCACTTT. Translated: CASNWDRETPLHF.

The rearrangement uses TRBV5-1 and TRBJ1-1; 8 bases agree with TRBD1. CDR3 length equals 16 residues. V was clipped by 6 bases and J by 2 bases; unmatched bases: 12. Germline CDR1 reads SGHRS; CDR2 reads YFSETQ. CDR3 residues: CASTKTGVARNTEAFF. The CDR3 coding sequence is TGCGCCAGCACCAAGACAGGGGTGGCCCGAAACACTGAAGCTTTCTTT.